These 15 T cell receptor beta chains originate from one sample sequenced in a study of T cells after yellow fever vaccination. Each CDR3 protein gets one entry after TCRdb re-called the 5' RACE reads with MiXCR. This sample carries 500,000 to 650,000 distinct CDR3 sequences, 17% of them seen once, and the ten largest clones take roughly 17%. This specimen consisted of PBMCs, obtained more than 4 days after the first yellow fever vaccination. These receptors were collected from a man aged 18 to 29 who received the YFV17D yellow fever vaccine.

This clonotype has just a few counts. The rearrangement uses TRBV4-3 and TRBJ2-7; perhaps TRBD1 as D (6 bases). Germline CDR1 reads LGHNA; CDR2 reads YSLEER. The CDR3 sequence is 14 residues long. The V gene lost 3 bases and the J gene lost 3 bases, with 12 bases spanning the gap. The CDR3 coding sequence is TGCGCCAGCAGCCAGGGGGCAGGGATCTACGAGCAGTACTTC. It specifies CASSQGAGIYEQYF.

This clonotype came up a few times. The chain uses TRBV19 and TRBJ2-1; D unresolved. From germline, CDR1 is LNHDA and CDR2 SQIVND (reference sequence). Trimming cost V 3 bases and J 4 bases, with 7 bases left between them. This CDR3 is 13 amino acids long. CDR3 protein: CASSIPLYNEQFF. In nucleotides, the CDR3 is TGTGCCAGTAGTATCCCCCTTTACAATGAGCAGTTCTTC.

This chain's CDR3 is CASSQATAFQETQYF. CDR3 nucleotide sequence: TGTGCCAGCAGCCAAGCGACGGCTTTCCAAGAGACCCAGTACTTC. This rearrangement joins TRBV3-1 to TRBJ2-5, with D unresolved. V lost 1 base to trimming and J lost 1 base, with 10 bases between them. This CDR3 has 15 residues. Germline V lookup: CDR1 LGHDT, CDR2 YNNKEL (reference sequence).

This rearrangement joins TRBV6-6 to TRBJ2-5; D remains ambiguous. The CDR3 extends over 12 amino acids. Looked up from germline, CDR1 is MNHNY and CDR2 is SVGAGI (reference sequence). The ends were cut back, 4 bases at V and 5 bases at J, with 8 bases in the middle. The CDR3 region is CASSSQAETQYF. CDR3 bases: TGTGCCAGCAGTTCCCAGGCGGAGACCCAGTACTTC.

CDR3 protein: CASSFVGQGVPDTQYF. The DNA for the CDR3 is TGTGCCAGCAGTTTCGTCGGACAGGGAGTCCCAGATACGCAGTATTTT. The chain employs TRBV12-3 or TRBV12-4 and TRBJ2-3; TRBD1 aligns across 8 bases. CDR3 length: 16 amino acids. The junction had 9 bases not matched to a gene; V was cut back by 3 bases and J by 4 bases.

The rearrangement uses TRBV12-2 and TRBJ1-2; TRBD1 was called by the table and not checked on the DNA. TRBV12-2 is a recognized pseudogene. This CDR3 has 18 residues. CDR3 in amino acids: CASRLVPGQGAKDYGYTF. CDR3 nucleotide sequence: TGTGCAAGTCGCTTAGTTCCGGGACAGGGGGCGAAAGACTATGGCTACACCTTC.

This clonotype has only a few counts. This chain connects TRBV30 to TRBJ2-7; 15 bases map to TRBD2. The germline CDR1 and CDR2 sequences are GTSNPN and SVGIG (reference sequence). V shed 6 bases and J 7 bases; nucleotides not matched to a gene: 7. The CDR3 has 14 residues. CDR3 in DNA: TGTGCCTGCCGAGGGACTAGCGGGGGGCGGGAGCAGTACTTC. Translated: CACRGTSGGREQYF. The full variable domain, completed using reference TRBV30 and TRBJ2-7, is SQTIHQWPATLVQPVGSPLSLECTVEGTSNPNLYWYRQAAGRGLQLLFYSVGIGQISSEVPQNLSASRPQDRQFILSSKKLLLSDSGFYLCACRGTSGGREQYFGPGTRLTVT.

The rearrangement links TRBV5-1 to TRBJ2-5; TRBD2 matches 10 bases. With V trimmed by 0 bases and J by 2 bases, 1 base remained unmatched. The CDR3 loop spans 15 amino acids. CDR1 and CDR2 from the germline V gene are SGHRS and YFSETQ. CDR3 residues: CASSLALAGQETQYF. DNA of the CDR3: TGCGCCAGCAGCTTGGCACTAGCGGGGCAAGAGACCCAGTACTTC.

V and J are TRBV6-1 and TRBJ1-1; 9 bases line up with TRBD1. This CDR3 region has 14 residues. CDR1 MNHNS and CDR2 SASEGT come from the germline V gene. V was clipped by 4 bases and J by 5 bases; unmatched bases: 5. The CDR3 sequence: CASSGNRGRTEAFF. The CDR3 DNA follows: TGTGCCAGCAGTGGTAACAGGGGGCGGACTGAAGCTTTCTTT.

This clonotype occurred many times. The chain employs TRBV7-2 and TRBJ2-5; tentative D call: TRBD1 (6 bases). This CDR3 has 14 residues. Trimming pared 3 bases from V and 13 bases from J, leaving 21 bases between. Germline-derived CDR1 and CDR2 are SGHTA and FQGNSA. The CDR3 nucleotides are TGTGCCAGCAGCTTCCGACAGGAGCCGGTGGGATGGTACTTC. Translated: CASSFRQEPVGWYF. Based on the CDR3 plus reference TRBV7-2 and TRBJ2-5, the full variable domain is GAGVSQSPSNKVTEKGKDVELRCDPISGHTALYWYRQSLGQGLEFLIYFQGNSAPDKSGLPSDRFSAERTGGSVSTLTIQRTQQEDSAVYLCASSFRQEPVGWYFGPGTRLLVL.

This clonotype has more than one count but fewer than ten. This chain uses TRBV12-3 or TRBV12-4 with TRBJ1-2; D is unclear. The CDR3 sequence is 13 residues long. The V and J ends lost 1 base and 4 bases respectively, with 7 bases between them. The DNA for the CDR3 is TGTGCCAGCAGTTTAGGCGGGATCTATGGCTACACCTTC. As protein: CASSLGGIYGYTF.

This clonotype was found many times. The chain links TRBV5-1 to TRBJ2-3; tentative D call: TRBD1 (6 bases). Germline V gene data show CDR1 as SGHRS and CDR2 as YFSETQ. This CDR3 is built from 13 residues. The V and J ends lost 2 bases and 4 bases respectively, with 8 bases between them. The CDR3 DNA is TGCGCCAGCAGCTTTAACAGGGCAGATACGCAGTATTTT. Translated: CASSFNRADTQYF.

The chain carries TRBV5-1 and TRBJ2-3; 10 bases are a match to TRBD2. There are 16 residues in the CDR3. The trim removed 0 bases at V and 2 bases at J, leaving 3 bases unmatched. CDR1 and CDR2 from the germline V gene are SGHRS and YFSETQ. The CDR3 bases are TGCGCCAGCAGCTTGGTTAGCGGGGGGACCACAGATACGCAGTATTTT. Its protein product is CASSLVSGGTTDTQYF.

At least ten counts were recorded for this clonotype. This chain links TRBV12-3 or TRBV12-4 with TRBJ2-5; 12 bases fit TRBD1. The CDR3 extends over 15 amino acids. The ends lost 6 bases at V and 5 bases at J; junction bases unmatched: 7. Written as DNA, the CDR3 is TGTGCCAGCAGAAAGGCCGGGACAGGGGGCGAGACCCAGTACTTC. Translated: CASRKAGTGGETQYF.

This clonotype was observed at least ten times. The V call is TRBV5-1, the J call TRBJ2-1; 7 bases are a match to TRBD2. Germline V lookup: CDR1 SGHRS, CDR2 YFSETQ. The CDR3 is 15 residues long. Trimming removed 4 bases from V and 3 bases from J; junction bases left unmatched: 7. This CDR3 is CASSPSSGVYNEQFF. The CDR3 DNA reads TGCGCCAGCAGCCCCTCCAGCGGGGTCTACAATGAGCAGTTCTTC.